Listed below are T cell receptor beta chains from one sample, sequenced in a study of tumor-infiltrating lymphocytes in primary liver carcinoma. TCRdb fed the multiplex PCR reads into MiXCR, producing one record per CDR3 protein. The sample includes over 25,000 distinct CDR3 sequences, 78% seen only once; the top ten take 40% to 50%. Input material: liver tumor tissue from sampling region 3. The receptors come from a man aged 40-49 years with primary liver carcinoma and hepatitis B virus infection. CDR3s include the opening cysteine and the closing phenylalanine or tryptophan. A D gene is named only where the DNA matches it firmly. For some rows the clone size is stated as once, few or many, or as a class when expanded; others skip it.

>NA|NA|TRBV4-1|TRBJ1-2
CASSQGERNCGYTF
TGCGCCAGCAGCCAAGGGGAGAGGAACTGTGGCTACACATTC
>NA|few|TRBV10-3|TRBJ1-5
CAISEYEGNQSQHF
TGTGCCATCAGTGAGTATGAAGGCAATCAGTCCCAGCATTTT
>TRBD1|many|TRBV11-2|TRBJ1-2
CASTQGGGGGYTF
TGTGCCAGCACTCAGGGGGGGGGTGGAGGCTACACCTTC
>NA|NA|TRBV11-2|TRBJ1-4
CACSLNGFANEKLFF
TGTGCCTGCAGCTTAAACGGCTTCGCTAATGAAAAACTGTTTTTT
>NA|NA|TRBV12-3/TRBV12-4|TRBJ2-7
CASSSGQEANYEQYF
TGTGCCAGCAGCTCAGGACAAGAGGCCAACTACGAGCAGTACTTC
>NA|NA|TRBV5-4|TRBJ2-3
CASSPPSGTFTDTQYF
TGTGCCAGCAGCCCTCCTTCCGGGACTTTCACAGATACGCAGTACTTT
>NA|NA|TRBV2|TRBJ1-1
CANTTWRDNTEAFF
TGTGCCAACACCACATGGCGGGATAACACTGAAGCTTTCTTT
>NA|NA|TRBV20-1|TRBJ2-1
CSAEGSYNEQFF
TGCAGTGCCGAGGGATCCTACAATGAGCAGTTCTTC
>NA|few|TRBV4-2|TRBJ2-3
CASSQGKGVTDTQYF
TGTGCCAGCAGTCAAGGGAAGGGAGTGACAGATACGCAGTATTTC
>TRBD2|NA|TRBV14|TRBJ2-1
CASSYFLAGNDEQFF
TGTGCCAGCAGCTATTTCCTAGCGGGAAACGATGAGCAGTTCTTC
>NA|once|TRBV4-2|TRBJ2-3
CASSQVKGVTDTQYF
TGCGCCAGCAGCCAAGTGAAGGGAGTGACAGATACGCAATATTTT
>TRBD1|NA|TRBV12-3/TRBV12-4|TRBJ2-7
CASSIRTGGPYEHYF
TGTGCCAGCAGTATCAGGACAGGGGGCCCCTATGAGCACTACTTC
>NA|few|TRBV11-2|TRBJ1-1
CASSLVDNAEAFF
TGTGCCAGCAGCTTGGTAGATAACGCCGAAGCTTTCTTT
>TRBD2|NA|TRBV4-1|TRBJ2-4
CASSQIPGTSAAKNIQYF
TGCGCCAGCAGCCAAATTCCCGGGACTAGCGCCGCCAAAAACATTCAGTACTTC
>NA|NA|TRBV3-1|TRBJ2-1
CASSQGSYNEQSF
TGTGCCAGCAGCCAAGGCTCCTACAATGAGCAGTCCTTC
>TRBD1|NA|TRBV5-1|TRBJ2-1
CTSRVGTGANEQFF
TGCACCAGCAGGGTAGGGACAGGGGCCAATGAGCAGTTCTTC
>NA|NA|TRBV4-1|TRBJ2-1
CASGPLGNNSSEQFF
TGCGCCAGCGGCCCGCTCGGTAACAACAGCAGTGAGCAGTTCTTT
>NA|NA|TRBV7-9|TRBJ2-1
CASSTRQSHNEQFF
TGTGCCAGCAGCACGAGACAGAGCCACAATGAGCAGTTCTTC
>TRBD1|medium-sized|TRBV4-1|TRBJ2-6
CASSQDPVTGGSSGANVLTF
TGCGCCAGCAGCCAAGATCCCGTGACAGGGGGTTCCTCTGGGGCCAACGTCCTGACTTTC
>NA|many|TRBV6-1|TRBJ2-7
CDSSEWVFYEQYF
TGTGACAGCAGTGAATGGGTTTTCTACGAGCAGTACTTC
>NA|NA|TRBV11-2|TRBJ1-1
CASWWGGRTETFF
TGTGCCAGCTGGTGGGGGGGAAGAACTGAAACTTTCTTT
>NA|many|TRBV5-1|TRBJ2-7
CASSLVGGGAGQSYEQYF
TGCGCCAGCAGCTTGGTTGGCGGTGGCGCGGGACAGTCCTACGAGCAGTACTTC
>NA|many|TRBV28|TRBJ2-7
CASSLGHRSYEQYF
TGTGCCAGCAGCCTAGGACACCGATCCTACGAGCAGTACTTC
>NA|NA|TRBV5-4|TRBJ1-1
CASCLARANTEAFF
TGTGCCAGCTGTTTGGCCAGGGCGAACACTGAAGCTTTCTTT
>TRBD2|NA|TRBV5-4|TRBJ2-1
CASSYGTSGSNEHFF
TGTGCCAGCAGCTACGGGACTAGCGGGAGTAATGAGCATTTCTTC
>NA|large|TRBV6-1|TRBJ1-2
CASSERVSNGYTF
TGTGCCAGCAGTGAACGGGTGTCTAATGGCTACACCTTC
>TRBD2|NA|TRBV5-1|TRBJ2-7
CARTTTSGSSYEQYF
TGTGCCCGCACCACGACTAGCGGGAGCTCCTACGAGCAGTACTTC
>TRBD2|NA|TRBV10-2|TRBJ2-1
CASRLAVSSYSEQSF
TGCGCCAGCAGGCTAGCGGTAAGCTCCTACAGTGAGCAGTCCTTC
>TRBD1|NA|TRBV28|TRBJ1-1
CASSARTGMILAFF
TGTGCCAGCAGTGCTCGGACAGGGATGATTTTGGCTTTCTTT
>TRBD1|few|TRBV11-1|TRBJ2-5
CAGSGQVEVETRCF
TGTGCCGGCAGTGGACAGGTGGAGGTGGAGACCCGGTGCTTC
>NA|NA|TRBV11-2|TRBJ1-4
CASSKTPGGANEKLFF
TGCGCCAGCAGCAAGACTCCAGGAGGAGCGAATGAAAAGCTGTTTTTT
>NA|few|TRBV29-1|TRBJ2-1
CNVVGTGSNEQLF
NA
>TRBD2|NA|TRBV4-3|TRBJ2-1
CASNQDLGSGSGYGQFF
TGCGCCAGCAACCAAGATCTCGGTAGCGGGAGTGGTTATGGGCAGTTCTTC
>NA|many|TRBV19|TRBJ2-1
CASSRGHNEQFF
TGTGCCAGTAGCAGAGGTCACAATGAGCAGTTCTTC
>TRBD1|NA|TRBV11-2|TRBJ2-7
CVSSFIQGAIHNEQCF
TGTGTCAGCAGCTTCATACAGGGGGCCATACATAACGAACAGTGCTTC
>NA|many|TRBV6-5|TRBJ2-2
CASSPEYRSAGELFF
TGTGCCAGCAGTCCCGAGTACCGTTCGGCCGGGGAGCTGTTTTTT
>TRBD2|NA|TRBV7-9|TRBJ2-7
CASSGGSSGNQRPYEQYF
TGTGCCAGTAGCGGCGGGAGTAGCGGGAATCAGCGTCCCTACGAGCAGTACTTC
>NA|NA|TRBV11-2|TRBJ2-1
CASGSYRLVSDQFF
TGTGCCAGCGGCTCATACCGGCTAGTTAGTGATCAGTTCTTC
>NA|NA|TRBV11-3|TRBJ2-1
CASSLIWDNEQFF
TGTGCCAGTAGCTTAATCTGGGACAATGAGCAATTCTTC
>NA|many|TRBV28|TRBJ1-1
CAFARPHLNTEAFF
TGTGCTTTTGCACGTCCACACCTGAACACTGAAGCTTTCTTT
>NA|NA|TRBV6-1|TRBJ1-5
CASSEGESDHPQHF
TGTGCCAGCAGTGAGGGGGAATCGGATCACCCACAGCATTTT
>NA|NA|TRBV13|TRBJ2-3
CASNLTGTQYF
TGTGCCAGCAATTTAACCGGTACGCAGTATTTT
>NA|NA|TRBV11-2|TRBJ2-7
CASSLGMEEGREQYF
TGTGCCAGCAGCTTAGGGATGGAGGAGGGGCGCGAGCAGTATTTC
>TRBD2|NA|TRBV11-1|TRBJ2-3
CASSLGGLGGLLQYF
TGTGCCAGCAGCTTAGGGGGACTAGGGGGACTTCTTCAGTATTTT